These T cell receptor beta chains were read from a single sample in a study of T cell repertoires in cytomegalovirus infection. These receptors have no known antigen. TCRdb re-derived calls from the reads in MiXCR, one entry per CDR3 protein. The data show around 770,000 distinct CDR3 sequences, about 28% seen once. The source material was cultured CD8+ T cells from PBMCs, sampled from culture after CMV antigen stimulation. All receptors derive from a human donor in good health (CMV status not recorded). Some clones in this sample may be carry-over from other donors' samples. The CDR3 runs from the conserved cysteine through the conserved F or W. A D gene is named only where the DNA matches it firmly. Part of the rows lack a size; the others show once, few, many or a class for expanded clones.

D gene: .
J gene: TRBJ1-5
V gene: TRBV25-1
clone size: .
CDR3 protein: CASSAPTGPVLYSNQPQHF
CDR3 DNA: TGTGCCAGCAGTGCGCCGACGGGGCCCGTCCTTTATAGCAATCAGCCCCAGCATTTT

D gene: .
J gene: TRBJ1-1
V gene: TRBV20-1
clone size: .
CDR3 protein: CSASDEGDTEAFF
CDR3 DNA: TGCAGTGCTAGCGACGAGGGGGACACTGAAGCTTTCTTT

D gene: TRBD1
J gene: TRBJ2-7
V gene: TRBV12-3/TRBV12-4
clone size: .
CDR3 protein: CASKPGTASYEQYF
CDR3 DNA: TGTGCCAGCAAACCCGGGACAGCCTCCTACGAGCAGTACTTC

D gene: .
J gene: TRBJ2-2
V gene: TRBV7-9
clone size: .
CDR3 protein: CASSTVGELFF
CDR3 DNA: TGTGCCAGCAGCACCGTGGGGGAGCTGTTTTTT

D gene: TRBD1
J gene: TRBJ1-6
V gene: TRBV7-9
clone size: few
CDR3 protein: CASSGLQGTNSPLHF
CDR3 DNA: TGTGCCAGCAGCGGACTACAGGGGACCAATTCACCCCTCCACTTT

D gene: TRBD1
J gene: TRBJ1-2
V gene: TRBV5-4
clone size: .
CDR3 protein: CASSAGTGFYGYTF
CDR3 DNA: TGTGCCAGCAGCGCAGGGACAGGGTTTTATGGCTACACCTTC

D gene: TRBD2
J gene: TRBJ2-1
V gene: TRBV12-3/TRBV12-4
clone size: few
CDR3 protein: CASRTSLNEQFF
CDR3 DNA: TGTGCCAGCAGGACTAGCCTCAATGAGCAGTTCTTC

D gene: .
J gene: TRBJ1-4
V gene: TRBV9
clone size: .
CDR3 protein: CASSVGVQYEKLFF
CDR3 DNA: TGTGCCAGCAGCGTAGGGGTACAGTATGAAAAACTGTTTTTT

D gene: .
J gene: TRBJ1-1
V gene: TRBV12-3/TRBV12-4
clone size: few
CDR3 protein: CASQAAGNLATEAFF
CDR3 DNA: TGTGCCAGCCAGGCGGCAGGGAACCTTGCGACTGAAGCTTTCTTT

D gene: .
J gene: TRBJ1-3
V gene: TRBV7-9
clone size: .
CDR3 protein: CASSLTERNTIYF
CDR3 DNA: TGTGCCAGCAGCTTAACGGAAAGAAACACCATATATTTT

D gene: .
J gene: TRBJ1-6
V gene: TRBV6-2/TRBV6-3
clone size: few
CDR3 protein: CASTMGRTLNSPLHF
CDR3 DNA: TGTGCCAGCACAATGGGACGGACCTTAAATTCACCCCTCCACTTT

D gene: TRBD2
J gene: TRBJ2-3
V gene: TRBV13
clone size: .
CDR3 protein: CASSWTSGLPGDTQYF
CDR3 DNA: TGTGCCAGCAGCTGGACTAGCGGGCTCCCGGGAGATACGCAGTATTTT

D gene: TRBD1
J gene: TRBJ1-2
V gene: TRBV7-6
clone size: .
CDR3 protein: CASSTGQGLYGYTF
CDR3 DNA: TGTGCCAGCAGCACCGGACAGGGGCTCTATGGCTACACCTTC

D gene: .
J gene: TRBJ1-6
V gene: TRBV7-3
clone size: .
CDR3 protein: CASSWTADNSPLHF
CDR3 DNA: TGTGCCAGCAGCTGGACTGCGGATAATTCACCCCTCCACTTT

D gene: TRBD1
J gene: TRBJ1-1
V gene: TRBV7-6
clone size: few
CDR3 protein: CASSNRDRNTEAFF
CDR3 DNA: TGTGCCAGCAGCAATCGGGACAGGAACACTGAAGCTTTCTTT

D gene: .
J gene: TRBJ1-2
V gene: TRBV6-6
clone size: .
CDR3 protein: CASSYSMGEDGYTF
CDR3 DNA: TGTGCCAGCAGTTACTCGATGGGGGAGGATGGCTACACCTTC

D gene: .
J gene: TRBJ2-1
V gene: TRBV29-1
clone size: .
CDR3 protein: CSVVLGVVGNEQFF
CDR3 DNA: TGCAGCGTTGTTCTAGGGGTAGTCGGGAATGAGCAGTTCTTC

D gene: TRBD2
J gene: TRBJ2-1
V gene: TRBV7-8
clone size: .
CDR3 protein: CASSHTSGSYNEQFF
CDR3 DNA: TGTGCCAGCAGCCACACTAGCGGGTCCTACAATGAGCAGTTCTTC

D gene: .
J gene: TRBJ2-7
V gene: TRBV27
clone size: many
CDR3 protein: CASSLRGWEGAHEQYF
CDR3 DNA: TGTGCCAGCAGTTTACGCGGTTGGGAGGGGGCCCACGAGCAGTACTTC

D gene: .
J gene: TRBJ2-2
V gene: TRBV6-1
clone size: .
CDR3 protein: CASSARGDSTGELFF
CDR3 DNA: TGTGCCAGCAGTGCTCGAGGGGATAGCACCGGGGAGCTGTTTTTT

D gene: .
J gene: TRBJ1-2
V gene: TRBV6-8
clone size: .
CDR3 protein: CASSSMPGQTNYGYTF
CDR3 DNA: TGTGCCAGCAGCTCTATGCCAGGACAGACTAACTATGGCTACACCTTC

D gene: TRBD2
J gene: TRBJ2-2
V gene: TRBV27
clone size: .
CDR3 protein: CASSSGTSGGDTGELFF
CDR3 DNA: TGTGCCAGCAGCTCAGGAACTAGCGGGGGGGACACCGGGGAGCTGTTTTTT

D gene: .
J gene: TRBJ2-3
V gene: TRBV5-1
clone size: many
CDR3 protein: CASTPSAGTDTQYF
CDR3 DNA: TGCGCCAGCACCCCCTCCGCGGGCACAGATACGCAGTATTTT

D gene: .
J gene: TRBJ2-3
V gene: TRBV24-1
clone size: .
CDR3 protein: CATSDAWGITDTQYF
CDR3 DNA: TGTGCCACCAGTGATGCTTGGGGGATCACAGATACGCAGTATTTT

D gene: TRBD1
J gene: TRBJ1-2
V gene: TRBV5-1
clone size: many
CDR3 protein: CASRGTEVYGYTF
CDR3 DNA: TGCGCCAGCAGGGGGACAGAAGTCTATGGCTACACCTTC

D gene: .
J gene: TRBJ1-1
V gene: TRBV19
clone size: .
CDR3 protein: CASSLSPTGNTEAFF
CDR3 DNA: TGTGCCAGTAGTCTATCCCCAACAGGGAACACTGAAGCTTTCTTT

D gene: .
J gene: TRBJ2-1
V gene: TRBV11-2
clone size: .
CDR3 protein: CASSSPREPYNEQFF
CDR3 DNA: TGTGCCAGCAGCTCCCCGAGGGAACCTTACAATGAGCAGTTCTTC

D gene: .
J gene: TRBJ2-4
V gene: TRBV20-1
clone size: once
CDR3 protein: CSARTGGGDIQYF
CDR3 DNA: TGCAGTGCTAGAACAGGGGGGGGGGACATTCAGTACTTC

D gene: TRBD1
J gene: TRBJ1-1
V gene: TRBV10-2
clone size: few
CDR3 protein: CASMMGQGWTEAFF
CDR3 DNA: TGCGCCAGCATGATGGGACAGGGTTGGACTGAAGCTTTCTTT

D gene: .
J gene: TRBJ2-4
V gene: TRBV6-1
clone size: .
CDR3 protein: CASSSIGTGDIQYF
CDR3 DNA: TGTGCCAGCAGTTCAATTGGGACGGGAGACATTCAGTACTTC

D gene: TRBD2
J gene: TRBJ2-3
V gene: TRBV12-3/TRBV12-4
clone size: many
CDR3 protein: CASSFVLMSTSGKSTDTQYF
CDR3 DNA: TGTGCCAGCAGTTTTGTTCTTATGTCGACTAGCGGGAAGTCGACAGATACGCAGTATTTT

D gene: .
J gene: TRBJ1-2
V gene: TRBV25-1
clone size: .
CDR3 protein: CASSEDRRGGRSYGYTF
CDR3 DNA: TGTGCCAGCAGTGAAGATCGTAGGGGAGGTCGCTCCTATGGCTACACCTTC

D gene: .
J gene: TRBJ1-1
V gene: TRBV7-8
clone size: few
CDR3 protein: CASSVAGRLNTEAFF
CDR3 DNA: TGTGCCAGCAGCGTAGCGGGACGTTTAAACACTGAAGCTTTCTTT

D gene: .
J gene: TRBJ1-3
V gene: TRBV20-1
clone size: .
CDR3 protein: CSARGLRLGGGNTIYF
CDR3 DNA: TGCAGTGCTAGAGGGTTGAGGTTGGGGGGTGGAAACACCATATATTTT

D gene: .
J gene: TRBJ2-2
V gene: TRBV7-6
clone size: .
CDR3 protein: CASSSLTGTTGELFF
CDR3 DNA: TGTGCCAGCAGCTCCCTAACAGGGACCACCGGGGAGCTGTTTTTT

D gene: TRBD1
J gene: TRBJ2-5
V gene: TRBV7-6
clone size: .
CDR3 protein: CASSLSSVPGQGRETQYF
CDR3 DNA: TGTGCCAGCAGCTTAAGTTCCGTCCCGGGACAGGGGAGAGAGACCCAGTACTTC

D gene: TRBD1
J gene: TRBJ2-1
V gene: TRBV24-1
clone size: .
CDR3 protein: CATRQGREQFF
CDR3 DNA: TGTGCCACGCGACAGGGAAGGGAGCAGTTCTTC

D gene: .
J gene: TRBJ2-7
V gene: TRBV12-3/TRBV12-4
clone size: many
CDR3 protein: CASSLGDWTYEQYF
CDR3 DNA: TGTGCCAGCAGTTTAGGGGACTGGACCTACGAGCAGTACTTC

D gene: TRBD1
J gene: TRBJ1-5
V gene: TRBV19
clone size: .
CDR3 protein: CATLDRANQPQHF
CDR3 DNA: TGTGCCACCTTGGACAGGGCAAATCAGCCCCAGCATTTT

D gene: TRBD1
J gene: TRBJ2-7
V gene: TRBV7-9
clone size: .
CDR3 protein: CASSRDRVTYEQYF
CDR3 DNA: TGTGCCAGCAGCCGGGACAGGGTGACCTACGAGCAGTACTTC

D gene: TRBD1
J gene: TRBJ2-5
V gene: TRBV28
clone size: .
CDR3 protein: CASSLKQGRGGETQYF
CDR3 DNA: TGTGCCAGCAGTTTAAAACAGGGGCGAGGTGGAGAGACCCAGTACTTC

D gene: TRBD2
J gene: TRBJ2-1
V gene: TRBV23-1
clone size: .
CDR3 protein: CASSQSKLAGWKNNYNEQFF
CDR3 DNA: TGCGCCAGCAGTCAATCGAAGCTAGCGGGGTGGAAAAACAACTACAATGAGCAGTTCTTC

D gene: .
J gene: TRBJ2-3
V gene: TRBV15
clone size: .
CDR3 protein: CATSVEGGTDTQYF
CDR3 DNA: TGTGCCACCAGCGTAGAGGGAGGCACAGATACGCAGTATTTT

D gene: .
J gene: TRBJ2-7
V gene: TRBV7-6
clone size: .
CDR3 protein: CASSSGTRSYEQYF
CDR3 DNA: TGTGCCAGCAGCTCCGGGACACGTTCCTACGAGCAGTACTTC

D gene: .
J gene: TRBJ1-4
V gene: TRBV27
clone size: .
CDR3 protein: CASSLRPGGASNEKLFF
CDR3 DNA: TGTGCCAGCAGTTTGAGGCCGGGTGGGGCTTCAAATGAAAAACTGTTTTTT